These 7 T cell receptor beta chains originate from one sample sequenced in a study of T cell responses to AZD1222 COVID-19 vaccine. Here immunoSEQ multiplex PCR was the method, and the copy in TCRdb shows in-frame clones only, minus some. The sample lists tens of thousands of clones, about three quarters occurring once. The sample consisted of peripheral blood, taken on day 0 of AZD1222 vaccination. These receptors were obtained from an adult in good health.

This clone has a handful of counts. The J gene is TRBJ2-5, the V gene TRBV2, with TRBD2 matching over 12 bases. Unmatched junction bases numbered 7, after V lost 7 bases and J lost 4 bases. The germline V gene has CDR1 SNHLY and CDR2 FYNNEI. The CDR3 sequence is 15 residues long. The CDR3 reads CASMASGGAAETQYF. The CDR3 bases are TGTGCCAGCATGGCTAGCGGGGGGGCCGCAGAGACCCAGTACTTC.

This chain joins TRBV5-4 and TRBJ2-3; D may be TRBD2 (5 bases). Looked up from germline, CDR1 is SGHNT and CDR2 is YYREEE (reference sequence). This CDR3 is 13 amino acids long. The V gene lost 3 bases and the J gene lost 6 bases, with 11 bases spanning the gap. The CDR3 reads CASSWFERDTQYF. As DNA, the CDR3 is TGTGCCAGCAGCTGGTTTGAGCGGGATACGCAGTATTTT.

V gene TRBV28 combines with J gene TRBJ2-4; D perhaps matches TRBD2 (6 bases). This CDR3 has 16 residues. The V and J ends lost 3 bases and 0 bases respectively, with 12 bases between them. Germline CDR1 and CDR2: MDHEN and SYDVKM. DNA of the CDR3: TGTGCCAGCAGTTTGGGGGGAGTACTAGCCAAAAACATTCAGTACTTC. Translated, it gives CASSLGGVLAKNIQYF.

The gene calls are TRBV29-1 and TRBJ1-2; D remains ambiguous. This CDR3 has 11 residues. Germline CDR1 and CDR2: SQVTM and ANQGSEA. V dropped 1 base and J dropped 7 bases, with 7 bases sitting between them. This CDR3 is CSVEGESGYTF. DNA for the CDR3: TGCAGCGTTGAAGGGGAGTCTGGCTACACCTTC.

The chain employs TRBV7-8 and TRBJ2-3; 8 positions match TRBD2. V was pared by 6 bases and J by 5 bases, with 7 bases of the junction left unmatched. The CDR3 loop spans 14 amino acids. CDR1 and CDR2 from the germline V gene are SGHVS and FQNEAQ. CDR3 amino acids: CASREIGGVDTQYF. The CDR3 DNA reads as TGTGCCAGCAGAGAGATCGGGGGGGTAGATACGCAGTATTTT.

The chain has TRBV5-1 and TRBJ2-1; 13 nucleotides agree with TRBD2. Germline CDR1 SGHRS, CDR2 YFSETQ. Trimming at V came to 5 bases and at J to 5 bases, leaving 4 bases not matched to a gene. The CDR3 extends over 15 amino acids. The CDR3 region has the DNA TGCGCCAGCAGTTTACTAGCGGGGGGGCACAATGAGCAGTTCTTC. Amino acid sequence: CASSLLAGGHNEQFF.

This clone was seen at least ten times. The CDR3 is CASSISHGQGWYEQYF. The CDR3 DNA follows: TGTGCCAGTAGTATTTCCCATGGACAGGGTTGGTACGAGCAGTACTTC. The gene calls are TRBV19 and TRBJ2-7; 8 bases agree with TRBD1. Trimming cost V 3 bases and J 4 bases; bases outside gene matches: 11. Germline lookup yields CDR1 LNHDA and CDR2 SQIVND (reference sequence). The CDR3 spans 16 residues. Full variable domain (outside the CDR3, taken from reference TRBV19 and TRBJ2-7): DGGITQSPKYLFRKEGQNVTLSCEQNLNHDAMYWYRQDPGQGLRLIYYSQIVNDFQKGDIAEGYSVSREKKESFPLTVTSAQKNPTAFYLCASSISHGQGWYEQYFGPGTRLTVT.